The 27 T cell receptor beta chains reported below all come from one sample, sequenced in a study of blood T cells in healthy people across ages. Through a sample-barcoded 5' primer and a J-beta primer mix, a second PCR was run for 7 to 11 cycles. TCRdb analysed the 5' RACE reads with MiXCR anew, one entry per CDR3 protein. The sample carries about 900,000 distinct CDR3 sequences, about 48% recorded once. Material for sequencing was blood. The receptors come from a man under 40 in good health.

This clonotype has only a few counts. J is TRBJ1-2 and V is TRBV6-5, with 7 bases identical to TRBD1. V lost 5 bases, J lost 0 bases, and 9 bases stayed unmatched. Germline V gene sequence: CDR1 MNHEY, CDR2 SVGAGI. The CDR3 is 16 amino acids. The CDR3 DNA reads as TGTGCCAGCAGTCGCGGACAGGTCGTAGCTAACTATGGCTACACCTTC. This gives the protein CASSRGQVVANYGYTF.

This chain's CDR3 is CATSRDSGEINYGYTF. Here the CDR3 DNA reads TGTGCCACCAGCAGAGATTCGGGTGAGATTAACTATGGCTACACCTTC. This sequence joins TRBV15 and TRBJ1-2; D is unresolved. There are 16 residues in the CDR3. V was shortened by 0 bases and J by 1 base, with 12 bases between the two germline ends. Germline V lookup: CDR1 LNHNV, CDR2 YYDKDF (reference sequence).

The chain links TRBV6-2 or TRBV6-3 to TRBJ1-2; tentatively, D is TRBD1 (6 bases). The CDR3 runs to 13 residues. Trimming pared 5 bases from V and 3 bases from J, leaving 10 bases between. CDR1 is MNHEY and CDR2 is SVGEGT in the germline V gene. Written as DNA, the CDR3 is TGTGCCAGCAGTCGCGGGGGCGACTATGGCTACACCTTC. This encodes CASSRGGDYGYTF.

On this clonotype: The germline gene is not matched at one end of the junction; a read error may be the cause. This sequence joins TRBV3-1 and TRBJ1-2, with D perhaps TRBD1 (6 bases). CDR1 is LGHDT and CDR2 is YNNKEL in the germline V gene (reference sequence). This CDR3 spans 16 amino acids. The CDR3 bases are TGTGCCAGCAGCCAACGGGGGACACCTACTAACTATGACTACACCTTC. This codes for CASSQRGTPTNYDYTF.

This chain uses TRBV12-3 or TRBV12-4 with TRBJ2-5; TRBD1 might be the D (6 bases). This CDR3 has 16 residues. V gave up 6 bases and J gave up 1 base, with 18 bases separating them. The CDR3 sequence: CASSYRGGTLQETQYF. CDR3 nucleotides: TGTGCCAGCAGCTACCGAGGGGGAACACTCCAAGAGACCCAGTACTTC.

The V gene is TRBV6-2 or TRBV6-3, the J gene TRBJ2-7; no firm D call. This CDR3 contains 12 residues. Germline loops: CDR1 MNHEY, CDR2 SVGEGT. The germline V and J ends were trimmed by 0 bases and 6 bases, with 6 bases remaining between them. The CDR3 here is CASSYSPVEQYF. In DNA form, the CDR3 reads TGTGCCAGCAGTTACTCCCCAGTCGAGCAGTACTTC.

The V and J genes are TRBV20-1 and TRBJ1-1; perhaps TRBD1 as D (5 bases). Trimming stripped 3 bases from V and 11 bases from J, with 13 bases between. Germline assignment: CDR1 DFQATT and CDR2 SNEGSKA (reference sequence). CDR3 length: 11 residues. CDR3 coding DNA: TGCAGTGCTAGCGGGAGGGGTGAGGCTTTCTTT. This gives the protein CSASGRGEAFF.

This CDR3 is CASRITGTEEQYF. For the CDR3, the DNA is TGTGCCAGCAGAATTACCGGGACGGAAGAGCAGTACTTC. This chain joins TRBV12-3 or TRBV12-4 and TRBJ2-5; either TRBD1 or TRBD2 may supply D (5 bases each). V dropped 6 bases and J dropped 11 bases, with 19 bases sitting between them. The CDR3 is 13 amino acids.

This clonotype was counted a few times. The chain has TRBV10-3 and TRBJ2-3, with TRBD2 matching 9 bases. V shed 7 bases, J shed 4 bases, and the junction held 6 bases outside the gene matches. The CDR3 is 14 residues long. Germline V gene data show CDR1 as ENHRY and CDR2 as SYGVKD. The CDR3 loop reads CAIKGGGAPDTQYF. The DNA of the CDR3 is TGTGCCATCAAGGGCGGGGGGGCCCCAGATACGCAGTATTTT.

This clonotype appeared a few times. This rearrangement joins TRBV20-1 to TRBJ1-6; D call uncertain. Trimming removed 5 bases from V and 8 bases from J, with 22 bases in between. The V gene's germline CDR1 is DFQATT and CDR2 SNEGSKA (reference sequence). This CDR3 is built from 16 residues. CDR3 in amino acids: CSAPWSLSWRDSPLHF. CDR3 DNA sequence: TGCAGTGCTCCCTGGAGCCTCTCTTGGCGGGATTCACCCCTCCACTTT.

This clonotype was counted many times. V gene TRBV6-6 combines with J gene TRBJ1-2, with D unclear. The CDR3 runs 12 residues. Germline-derived CDR1 and CDR2 are MNHNY and SVGAGI (reference sequence). V was cut by 4 bases and J by 7 bases, with 10 bases left in between. CDR3 in amino acids: CASSLDLPGYTF. The CDR3 DNA reads TGTGCCAGCAGTTTGGATCTTCCTGGCTACACCTTC.

There are a few counts of this clonotype. The genes are TRBV7-3 and TRBJ2-1, with D perhaps TRBD1 or TRBD2 (5 bases each). This CDR3 contains 15 residues. The germline V gene has CDR1 SGHTA and CDR2 FQGTGA. V gave up 4 bases and J gave up 6 bases, with 16 bases separating them. CDR3 region: CASSSGRAVLNEQFF. CDR3 DNA: TGTGCCAGCAGCTCGGGACGAGCGGTCCTCAATGAGCAGTTCTTC.

This clonotype was counted ten times or more. The chain has TRBV20-1 and TRBJ2-7; TRBD2 matches 9 bases. The germline V gene has CDR1 DFQATT and CDR2 SNEGSKA (reference sequence). V lost 5 bases and J lost 3; bases outside the gene matches: 14. The CDR3 has 16 residues. CDR3 sequence reads: CSAPPTTSGGLYEQYF. The CDR3 nucleotides are TGCAGTGCTCCCCCAACTACAAGCGGGGGGCTCTACGAGCAGTACTTC.

The V call is TRBV5-1, the J call TRBJ2-1; TRBD2 agrees at 8 bases. CDR1 and CDR2 from the germline V gene are SGHRS and YFSETQ. After removal of 1 base from V and 2 bases from J, the junction contained 5 bases not matched to a gene. The CDR3 is made up of 16 amino acids. The CDR3 DNA reads as TGCGCCAGCAGCTTGTACGGGGGGGGCCCCTACAATGAGCAGTTCTTC. This gives the protein CASSLYGGGPYNEQFF.

The genes are TRBV7-2 and TRBJ2-3, with 8 bases lining up with TRBD2. CDR3 length: 16 residues. The germline gives CDR1 SGHTA, CDR2 FQGNSA. Trimming removed 1 base from V and 5 bases from J; junction bases left unmatched: 8. CDR3 nucleotide sequence: TGTGCCAGCAGCTTAGTTGGCGGGGGGAGCGGAGATACGCAGTATTTT. Amino acids: CASSLVGGGSGDTQYF.

This clonotype was detected many times. The rearrangement uses TRBV12-3 or TRBV12-4 and TRBJ2-7, with D possibly being TRBD1 (7 bases). Trimming took 3 bases from V and 3 from J, leaving 12 bases between them. The CDR3 runs 14 residues. The CDR3 sequence is CASSLAGQNYEQYF. CDR3 bases: TGTGCCAGCAGTTTGGCGGGACAGAACTACGAGCAGTACTTC.

The sample holds many counts of this clonotype. This sequence joins TRBV4-1 and TRBJ2-7, with 10 positions matching TRBD2. With 8 bases clipped from V and 5 bases from J, the junction kept 6 bases outside the gene matches. Germline lookup yields CDR1 MGHRA and CDR2 YSYEKL. This CDR3 spans 13 amino acids. The CDR3 sequence is CASSRTSGHEQYF. For the CDR3, the DNA is TGCGCCAGCTCCCGGACTAGCGGACACGAGCAGTACTTC.

This clonotype was seen more than once but under ten times. This rearrangement joins TRBV7-3 to TRBJ2-7, with D perhaps matching TRBD1 (5 bases). The CDR3 contains 15 residues. Deletions cut 4 bases from V and 0 bases from J, with 13 bases between. CDR1 and CDR2 from the germline V gene are SGHTA and FQGTGA. CDR3 sequence reads: CASSSWTPGSYEQYF. The CDR3 DNA follows: TGTGCCAGCAGCTCCTGGACACCAGGCTCCTACGAGCAGTACTTC.

This clonotype has only a few counts. The germline gene is not matched at one end of the junction; a read error may be the cause. This chain uses TRBV3-1 with TRBJ2-7, with TRBD2 identical over 9 bases. Germline CDR1 reads LGHDT; CDR2 reads YNNKEL (reference sequence). The CDR3 extends over 16 amino acids. The CDR3 loop is CAGSSPGLALGSEQYF. CDR3 DNA sequence: TGTGCCGGCAGCTCCCCGGGACTAGCATTAGGCTCCGAGCAGTACTTC.

This clonotype was seen a few times. The J gene is TRBJ1-6, the V gene TRBV12-3 or TRBV12-4, with D hard to call. This CDR3 has 13 residues. Between the trimmed V and J ends, which lost 6 bases and 6 bases, there was a span of 9 bases. The CDR3 DNA is TGTGCCAGCAGGTCCGACGGTAATTCACCCCTCCACTTT. This codes for CASRSDGNSPLHF.

This clonotype was counted a single time. V and J are TRBV12-3 or TRBV12-4 and TRBJ1-4; 7 bases are a match to TRBD1. The CDR3 covers 14 residues. V shed 6 bases and J 5 bases; nucleotides not matched to a gene: 6. The CDR3 loop reads CASRGDSQNEKLFF. CDR3 DNA: TGTGCCAGCAGAGGGGACAGCCAAAATGAAAAACTGTTTTTT.

As for this clonotype: This clone may be a read error of a much larger clone one base away. The CDR3: CASSLWAGEGNHPQHF. CDR3 nucleotide sequence: TGTGCCAGCAGCTTATGGGCGGGGGAAGGCAATCACCCCCAGCATTTT. The genes are TRBV7-9 and TRBJ1-5, with a possible D match to TRBD1 (5 bases). This CDR3 is built from 16 residues. Germline V gene data show CDR1 as SEHNR and CDR2 as FQNEAQ (reference sequence).

The gene calls are TRBV12-3 or TRBV12-4 and TRBJ1-2, with 9 bases fitting TRBD1. The CDR3 runs 14 residues. V lost 6 bases and J lost 3; bases outside the gene matches: 5. The CDR3 DNA sequence: TGTGCCAGCAGGAACAGGGGGCAAGACTATGGCTACACCTTC. Protein: CASRNRGQDYGYTF.

The V and J genes are TRBV28 and TRBJ1-5; tentative D call: TRBD1 (5 bases). The germline V gene has CDR1 MDHEN and CDR2 SYDVKM. This CDR3 has 15 amino acids. V was cut by 3 bases and J by 3 bases, with 12 bases left in between. The DNA of the CDR3 is TGTGCCAGCAGTTTCCGGGGGAAGCTCAATCAGCCCCAGCATTTT. It codes for CASSFRGKLNQPQHF.

The rearrangement uses TRBV9 and TRBJ2-7, with 7 bases lining up with TRBD1. J lost 1 base, V lost 3 bases, and 10 bases had no gene match. Looked up from germline, CDR1 is SGDLS and CDR2 is YYNGEE. CDR3 length equals 16 residues. CDR3 sequence reads: CASSEGVTGWSYEQYF. CDR3 DNA: TGTGCCAGCAGCGAGGGGGTGACAGGGTGGTCCTACGAGCAGTACTTC. The whole variable domain, remainder taken from reference TRBV9 and TRBJ2-7, is DSGVTQTPKHLITATGQRVTLRCSPRSGDLSVYWYQQSLDQGLQFLIQYYNGEERAKGNILERFSAQQFPDLHSELNLSSLELGDSALYFCASSEGVTGWSYEQYFGPGTRLTVT.

As to this clonotype: The junction departs from the called germline gene at one end, perhaps through a read error. The chain employs TRBV10-3 and TRBJ1-5, with D perhaps matching TRBD1 (5 bases). Looked up from germline, CDR1 is ENHRY and CDR2 is SYGVKD. The CDR3 spans 13 residues. The CDR3 region is CAIGDRGNQPRHF. The DNA for the CDR3 is TGTGCCATCGGGGACCGGGGAAATCAGCCCCGGCATTTT.

In DNA, the CDR3 is TGCAGTGCTAGAGGCGCGGGATCCTCGGAGACCCAGTACTTC. This encodes CSARGAGSSETQYF. This rearrangement joins TRBV20-1 to TRBJ2-5, with D maybe TRBD2 (6 bases). The CDR3 loop spans 14 amino acids. V lost 1 base and J 5 bases, leaving 14 bases between the germline ends. Germline CDR1 and CDR2: DFQATT and SNEGSKA (reference sequence).